This T cell receptor beta chain was captured by sequencing in a study of T cell changes during pregnancy in multiple sclerosis. The CDR3 has 11 residues. J gave up 7 bases and V 11 bases, and 7 bases lay outside the gene matches. CDR1 is SNHLY, CDR2 FYNNEI, per germline. TCRdb's table, derived via immunoSEQ multiplex PCR, lists solely in-frame clones and lacks some. Here the sample spans fewer than 65,000 clones, roughly 91% being singletons. This sample comprised peripheral blood, obtained in the third trimester of pregnancy. This clonotype was obtained from a female donor in good health, enrolled as a control in a pregnancy study. The chain has TRBV2 and TRBJ1-1, with 7 bases fitting TRBD1. Here the CDR3 DNA reads TGTGCCGCCCGGACAGGCCTTGAAGCTTTCTTT. Encoded protein: CAARTGLEAFF. Based on the CDR3 plus reference TRBV2 and TRBJ1-1, the full variable domain is EPEVTQTPSHQVTQMGQEVILRCVPISNHLYFYWYRQILGQKVEFLVSFYNNEISEKSEIFDDQFSVERPDGSNFTLKIRSTKLEDSAMYFCAARTGLEAFFGQGTRLTVV.